This T cell receptor (beta chain) was sequenced for a study of CD8 T cells in ankylosing spondylitis. Study-wide points: A TCR beta motif of under ten highly homologous variants seemed to mark ankylosing spondylitis blood. As reported, disease-linked clones showed significant enrichment in matched ankylosing spondylitis synovial fluid.

The ends were cut back, 0 bases at V and 7 bases at J, with 10 bases in the middle. This CDR3 region has 13 residues. Germline-derived CDR1 and CDR2 are SGHRS and YFSETQ. Construction of TCR beta libraries was performed using quantitative 5'-RACE with molecular barcodes. MiXCR, applied by TCRdb to the 5' RACE reads, yields one record per CDR3 protein. The repertoire consists of about 130,000 distinct CDR3 sequences, with roughly 6.6% occurring once and the leading ten covering about an eighth. Many counts were recorded for this clonotype. Its target is unknown. The TCR sequence derives from a female donor with ankylosing spondylitis or in good health (not recorded which). The sample consisted of blood, either unsorted or a sorted T cell fraction (not recorded which). The chain couples TRBV5-1 to TRBJ1-1; possible D gene TRBD1, 5 bases. The CDR3 DNA is TGCGCCAGCAGCTTGGCGGGGGATGGTGAAGCTTTCTTT. It encodes CASSLAGDGEAFF.